Reported below is one T cell receptor (beta chain). With V trimmed by 4 bases and J by 7 bases, 12 bases remained unmatched. This CDR3 region has 16 residues. Germline loops: CDR1 SGHRS, CDR2 YFSETQ. The sample belongs to a study of CD8 T cells in ankylosing spondylitis. TCRdb analysed the 5' RACE reads with MiXCR anew, one entry per CDR3 protein. Among some 30,000 distinct CDR3 sequences listed, about 14% were seen once. The sample consisted of blood. The sequence was obtained from a male donor with ankylosing spondylitis or in good health (not recorded which). The rearrangement joins TRBV5-1 to TRBJ1-5, with 9 nucleotides matching TRBD1. Here the CDR3 DNA reads TGCGCCAGCAGCGCCGCCGGGACAGGGAGTGGACAGCCCCAGCATTTT. Protein product: CASSAAGTGSGQPQHF. Variable domain in full (rest from reference TRBV5-1 and TRBJ1-5): KAGVTQTPRYLIKTRGQQVTLSCSPISGHRSVSWYQQTPGQGLQFLFEYFSETQRNKGNFPGRFSGRQFSNSRSEMNVSTLELGDSALYLCASSAAGTGSGQPQHFGDGTRLSIL.